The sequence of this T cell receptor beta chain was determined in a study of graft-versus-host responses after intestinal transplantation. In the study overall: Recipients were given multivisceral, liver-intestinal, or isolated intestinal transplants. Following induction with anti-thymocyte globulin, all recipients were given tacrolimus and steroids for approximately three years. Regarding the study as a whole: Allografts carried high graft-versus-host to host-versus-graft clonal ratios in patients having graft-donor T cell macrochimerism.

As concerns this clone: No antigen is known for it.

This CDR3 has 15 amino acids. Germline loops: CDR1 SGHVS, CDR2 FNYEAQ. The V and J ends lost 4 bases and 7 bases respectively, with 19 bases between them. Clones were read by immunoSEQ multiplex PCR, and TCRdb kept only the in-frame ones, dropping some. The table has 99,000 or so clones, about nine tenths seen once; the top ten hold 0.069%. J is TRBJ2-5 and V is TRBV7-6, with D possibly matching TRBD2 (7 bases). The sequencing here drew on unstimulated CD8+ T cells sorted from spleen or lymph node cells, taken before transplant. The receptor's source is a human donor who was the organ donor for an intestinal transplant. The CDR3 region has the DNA TGTGCCAGCAGCTCCGAGCGGGACTCAGGGGCGACCCAGTACTTC. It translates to CASSSERDSGATQYF.